This T cell receptor (beta chain) was recovered during a study of blood T cell repertoires in COVID-19. Overall study context: The samples span acute and convalescent COVID-19 from the United States, Italy and Spain.

In the study's own analysis: Quantification of nucleated cells was approximated via reference gene primer amplification. This table comes from immunoSEQ multiplex PCR, and its TCRdb copy is limited to in-frame clones, with some not included. The V and J calls and the clone size are those of that table, but D and trimming were determined from the DNA. The table has 490,000 or so clones, roughly nine tenths seen once. Residents of about two dozen US areas, aged about 18 to 95 years, made up the participants. Germline CDR1 and CDR2: KGHDR and SFDVKD. Trimming removed 10 bases from V and 6 bases from J, with 9 bases in between. The CDR3 extends over 11 amino acids.

This chain links TRBV24-1 with TRBJ2-1; D is possibly TRBD1 (6 bases). The TCR was taken from a woman aged 55-69 years who had recovered from COVID-19. The specimen sequenced was PBMCs or T cells enriched from blood (not recorded which). The CDR3 spells CATVRGNEQFF. The CDR3 region has the DNA TGTGCCACTGTCAGGGGCAATGAGCAGTTCTTC.